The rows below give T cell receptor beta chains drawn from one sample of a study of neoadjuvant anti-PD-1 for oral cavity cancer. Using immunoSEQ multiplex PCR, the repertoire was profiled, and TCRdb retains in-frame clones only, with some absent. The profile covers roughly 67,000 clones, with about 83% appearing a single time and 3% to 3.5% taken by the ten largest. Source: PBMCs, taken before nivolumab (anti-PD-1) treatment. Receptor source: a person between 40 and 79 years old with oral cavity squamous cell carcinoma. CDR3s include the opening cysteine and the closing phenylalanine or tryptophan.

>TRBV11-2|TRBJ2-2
CASSPFPRGTGELFF
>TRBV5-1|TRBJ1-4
CASSSDRAGKLFF
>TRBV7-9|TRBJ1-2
CASSLSGSGYTF
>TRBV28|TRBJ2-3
CASSLSGWGTDTQYF
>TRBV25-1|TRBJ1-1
CASSDFGAASTEAFF
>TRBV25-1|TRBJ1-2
CASSGGSGGIYGYTF
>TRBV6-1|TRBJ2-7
CASKRQGGYEQYF
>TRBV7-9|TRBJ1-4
CASSLVGGWVEKLFF
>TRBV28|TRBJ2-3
CASSLGGKTQYF
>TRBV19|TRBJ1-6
CASSPRTGLDHSPLHF
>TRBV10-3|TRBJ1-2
CAISGFLYGYTF
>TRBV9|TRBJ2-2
CASSPTTGTSGRTGELFF
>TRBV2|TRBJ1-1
CARRFMNTEAFF
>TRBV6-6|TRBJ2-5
CASTHSRETQYF
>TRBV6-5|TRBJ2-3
CASSSRGAGFADTQYF
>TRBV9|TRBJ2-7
CASSPGALSEQYF
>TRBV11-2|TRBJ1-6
CASSLGVTGVGSPLHF
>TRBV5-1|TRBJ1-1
CASSFNGISNTEAFF
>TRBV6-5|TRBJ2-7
CASSKKTGGEQYF
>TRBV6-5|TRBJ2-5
CASSDSQGWETQYF
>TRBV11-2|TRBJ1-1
CASSFAWLDTEAFF
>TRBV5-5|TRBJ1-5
CASSFRPGGANQPQHF
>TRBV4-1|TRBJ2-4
CASSQFPSGGENIQYF
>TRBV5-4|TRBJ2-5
CASSWGAQETQYF
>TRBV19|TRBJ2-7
CASSIGTSGAYEQYF
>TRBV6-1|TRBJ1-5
CASTQNGQNQPQHF
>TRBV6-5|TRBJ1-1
CASSRQGGKAFF
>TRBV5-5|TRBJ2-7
CASRWDSGPYEQYF
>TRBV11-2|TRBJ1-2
CASSLVSDRGRGGYTF
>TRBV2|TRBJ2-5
CASSEMDSRGETQYF
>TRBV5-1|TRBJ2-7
CASSLSGLGGPFSYEQYF
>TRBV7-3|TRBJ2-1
CASSPRYQKFNEQFF
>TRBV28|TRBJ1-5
CASSPPRDSQPQHF
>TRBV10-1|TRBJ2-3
CASSEGAGGPITQYF
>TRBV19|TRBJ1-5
CASSMGRGYSNQPQHF
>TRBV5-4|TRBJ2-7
CASSHTGWGAYEQYF